The next 4 T cell receptor beta chains were all read from a single sample in a study of cytomegalovirus exposure and HLA in healthy donors. With 60 Vbeta and 13 Jbeta primers, the PCR was carried out. Sequencing was performed with immunoSEQ multiplex PCR; in TCRdb, only in-frame clones are kept and a portion is missing. This repertoire shows under 150,000 clones, roughly three quarters found once; its top ten account for about 3.8%. Specimen: PBMCs. The receptors stem from a man aged 18 to 35 in good health and CMV-seronegative.

The gene calls are TRBV2 and TRBJ2-1; 11 bases are a match to TRBD2. The V gene's germline CDR1 is SNHLY and CDR2 FYNNEI. CDR3 size: 15 residues. V was pared by 7 bases and J by 4 bases, with 6 bases of the junction left unmatched. The CDR3 nucleotides read TGTGCCAGCAACCGACTAGCGGGAACGTACAATGAGCAGTTCTTC. Translating gives CASNRLAGTYNEQFF.

V and J are TRBV5-1 and TRBJ2-3; D is unresolved. The CDR3 extends over 13 amino acids. Germline V gives CDR1 SGHRS, CDR2 YFSETQ. With 1 base removed from V and 5 bases from J, the gap between germline ends came to 8 bases. Written as DNA, the CDR3 is TGCGCCAGCAGCTTGACGCCCGGAGATACGCAGTATTTT. It codes for CASSLTPGDTQYF.

The chain recombines TRBV29-1 with TRBJ1-1; D is possibly TRBD1 (6 bases). The CDR3 has 14 amino acids. Looked up from germline, CDR1 is SQVTM and CDR2 is ANQGSEA. The germline V and J ends were trimmed by 7 bases and 7 bases, with 22 bases remaining between them. This CDR3 is CSGGGQGRLGEAFF. The CDR3 DNA sequence: TGCAGCGGGGGGGGGCAGGGGCGGTTAGGTGAAGCTTTCTTT.

The chain combines TRBV11-2 with TRBJ2-3, with D perhaps TRBD2 (6 bases). The CDR3 extends over 15 amino acids. The V gene's germline CDR1 is SGHAT and CDR2 FQNNGV. V dropped 6 bases and J dropped 1 base, with 14 bases sitting between them. The CDR3 is CASSRRASGTDTQYF. The CDR3 coding sequence is TGTGCCAGCAGTCGGCGGGCTAGCGGCACAGATACGCAGTATTTT.